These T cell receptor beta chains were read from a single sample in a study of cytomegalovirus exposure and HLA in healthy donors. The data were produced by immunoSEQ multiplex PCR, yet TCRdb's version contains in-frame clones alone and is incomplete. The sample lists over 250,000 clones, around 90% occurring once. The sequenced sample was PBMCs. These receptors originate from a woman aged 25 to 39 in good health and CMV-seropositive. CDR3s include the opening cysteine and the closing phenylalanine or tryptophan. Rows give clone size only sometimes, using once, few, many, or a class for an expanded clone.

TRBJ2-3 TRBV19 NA CASQWGGTDTQYF
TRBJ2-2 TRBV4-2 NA CASSPKQITWNTGELFF
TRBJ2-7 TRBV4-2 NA CASSQEALQGAEQYF
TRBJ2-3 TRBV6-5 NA CASRRGQGADTQYF
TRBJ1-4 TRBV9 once CASSVDGEKLFF
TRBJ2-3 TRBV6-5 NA CASRVRDFLTDTQYF
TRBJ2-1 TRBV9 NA CASSADGGRYNEQFF
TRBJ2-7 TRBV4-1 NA CASSQERASGTYEQYF
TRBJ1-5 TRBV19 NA CASSIWQSGGNQPQHF
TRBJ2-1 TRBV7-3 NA CASSLKPEIGTASYNEQFF
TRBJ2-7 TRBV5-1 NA CASSLVGSAYEQYF
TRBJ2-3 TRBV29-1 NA CSVEDSGGETDTQYF
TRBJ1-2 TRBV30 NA CAWGPPASTNYGYTF
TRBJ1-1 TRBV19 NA CASRAERPKTEAFF